Below, 25 T cell receptor beta chains from the same sample are listed, as sequenced in a study of prognosis after radiotherapy for stage I lung cancer. The authors amplified TCR beta CDR3 from genomic DNA using two-round multiplex PCR. Round-one PCR had primers specific to each TRBV and TRBJ gene. Each CDR3 protein is one row after TCRdb ran MiXCR on the multiplex PCR reads. The data hold 20,000 to 30,000 distinct CDR3 sequences, with roughly two fifths observed a single time. Sequenced material: PBMCs, taken before or after stereotactic body radiation therapy (not recorded which). The receptors derive from a donor aged 50 or older with non-small cell lung cancer.

This clonotype was recorded many times. J is TRBJ1-4 and V is TRBV9; 7 bases line up with TRBD1. Germline CDR1 reads SGDLS; CDR2 reads YYNGEE. The CDR3 sequence is 15 residues long. J was trimmed by 7 bases and V by 4 bases; bases with no gene match: 10. In nucleotides, the CDR3 is TGTGCCAGCAGCCCCCGACAGGGCTATGGTGAAAAACTGTTTTTT. Translating it yields CASSPRQGYGEKLFF.

Comment on this clonotype: In this CDR3 the conserved last residue, phenylalanine or tryptophan, is missing, so a read error is likely. The rearrangement joins TRBV12-3 or TRBV12-4 to TRBJ2-1, with 13 bases aligning to TRBD2. This CDR3 has 15 residues. V dropped 2 bases and J dropped 9; count of bases not matched to a gene: 4. The CDR3 DNA reads TGTGCCAGCAGTTTATTCGGACTAGCGGGAGTTGAGCAGTTCCTC. It translates to CASSLFGLAGVEQFL.

The chain couples TRBV6-1 to TRBJ2-7; weak D call: TRBD1 (6 bases). The CDR3 is 15 residues long. Germline lookup yields CDR1 MNHNS and CDR2 SASEGT. The ends were cut back, 6 bases at V and 2 bases at J, with 17 bases in the middle. The CDR3 spells CASSLSWTVTYEQYF. CDR3 bases: TGTGCCAGCAGCCTATCCTGGACAGTCACCTACGAGCAGTACTTC.

In this sample, this clonotype is medium-sized. The chain has TRBV2 and TRBJ2-7, with 13 nucleotides matching TRBD2. Germline assignment: CDR1 SNHLY and CDR2 FYNNEI. This CDR3 has 14 amino acids. Unmatched junction bases numbered 2, after V lost 6 bases and J lost 3 bases. The CDR3 loop reads CASRRTSGGYEQYF. The DNA for the CDR3 is TGTGCCAGCAGAAGGACTAGCGGGGGCTACGAGCAGTACTTC.

This clonotype was picked up many times. The V call is TRBV7-2, the J call TRBJ2-7, with TRBD1 as a possible D gene (6 bases). Trimming removed 5 bases from V and 3 bases from J, with 20 bases in between. This CDR3 is 16 amino acids long. Germline V lookup: CDR1 SGHTA, CDR2 FQGNSA. The CDR3 DNA reads as TGTGCCAGCAGCCCACCACCCCCGGGACACTTCTACGAGCAGTACTTC. It yields the protein CASSPPPPGHFYEQYF.

In regard to this clonotype: Without the conserved terminal phenylalanine or tryptophan, this CDR3 likely stems from a read error. This chain uses TRBV6-2 or TRBV6-3 with TRBJ1-2; D gene unclear. The CDR3 sequence is 14 residues long. Trimming removed 7 bases from V and 2 bases from J, with 14 bases in between. Per the germline V gene, CDR1 is MNHEY and CDR2 is SVGEGT. CDR3 loop: CASTQSGVNYGYTS. DNA of the CDR3: TGTGCCAGCACCCAGAGTGGTGTCAACTATGGCTACACCTCC.

There are a few counts of this clonotype. The J gene is TRBJ1-3, the V gene TRBV3-1, with 7 bases aligning to TRBD1. Trimming took 5 bases from V and 2 from J; bases not matched to a gene: 9. The CDR3 covers 16 residues. Per germline, CDR1 LGHDT and CDR2 YNNKEL (reference sequence). CDR3 region: CASSEAPGTAGNTIYF. DNA for the CDR3: TGTGCCAGCAGCGAAGCACCCGGGACAGCTGGAAACACCATATATTTT.

This clonotype was counted at least ten times. The CDR3 spells CSAPLRGGADIYQETQYF. The DNA for the CDR3 is TGCAGTGCCCCATTACGCGGGGGCGCGGACATTTACCAAGAGACCCAGTACTTC. The chain recombines TRBV20-1 with TRBJ2-5; D perhaps matches TRBD2 (7 bases). The CDR3 consists of 18 residues. Germline CDR1 is DFQATT and CDR2 is SNEGSKA (reference sequence). V lost 6 bases, J lost 0 bases, and 26 bases lay in between.

As regards this clonotype: Only one base separates this from a far larger clonotype, so it likely reflects a read error. The J gene is TRBJ2-5, the V gene TRBV18, with no clear D. The DNA end is more similar to TRBJ2-1, so the J call may be wrong. Germline V gene data show CDR1 as KGHSH and CDR2 as LQKENI. The CDR3 runs to 13 residues. This CDR3 is CASSHQRHNEQFF. The CDR3 nucleotides are TGTGCCAGCTCCCACCAGAGACACAATGAGCAGTTCTTC.

The table lists this clonotype with many counts. The chain is built from TRBV28 and TRBJ1-3; tentative D call: TRBD1 (6 bases). The CDR3 is 17 residues long. Germline CDR1 and CDR2: MDHEN and SYDVKM. V lost 4 bases and J 4 bases, leaving 20 bases between the germline ends. CDR3 sequence reads: CASSWVKRGIRGNTIYF. CDR3 nucleotides: TGTGCCAGCAGTTGGGTGAAAAGGGGGATAAGGGGAAACACCATATATTTT.

Comments on this clonotype: Mismatch with germline at one junction end may stem from a read error. V is TRBV6-1 and J is TRBJ2-7, with D perhaps assigned TRBD1 or TRBD2 (6 bases each). Germline V gives CDR1 MNHNS, CDR2 SASEGT. The CDR3 extends over 15 amino acids. This chain's CDR3 is CASSGGAWTSYDQYF. CDR3 bases: TGTGCCAGCAGTGGGGGGGCGTGGACCTCCTACGATCAGTACTTC.

This clonotype is medium-sized. This chain links TRBV6-8 with TRBJ1-6; D uncertain. The length of the CDR3 is 14 residues. The germline V gene has CDR1 MNHGY and CDR2 SAAAGT. Trimming cost V 0 bases and J 7 bases, with 7 bases left between them. CDR3 sequence: CASSYSPWNSPLHF. The CDR3 DNA is TGTGCCAGCAGTTACTCGCCGTGGAATTCACCCCTCCACTTT.

The table lists this clonotype with many counts. The chain recombines TRBV5-4 with TRBJ2-7; 7 positions match TRBD2. V lost 0 bases and J lost 2; bases outside the gene matches: 5. CDR3 size: 15 residues. CDR1 and CDR2 from the germline V gene are SGHNT and YYREEE (reference sequence). DNA of the CDR3: TGTGCCAGCAGCTTGGGGGGAGGGGAGGCCTACGAGCAGTACTTC. Its translation is CASSLGGGEAYEQYF.

This clonotype was seen at least ten times. The chain couples TRBV10-3 to TRBJ1-2; D is uncertain. The CDR3 loop spans 13 amino acids. V was shortened by 0 bases and J by 8 bases, with 10 bases between the two germline ends. CDR1 and CDR2 (germline): ENHRY, SYGVKD. As DNA, the CDR3 is TGTGCCATCAGTGAGTCGCAAAGAGGCGGCTACACCTTC. Amino acids: CAISESQRGGYTF.

The DNA of the CDR3 is TGCGCCAGCAGCCCCCGAGTAGCGGGATACAATGAGCAGTTCTTC. Translation: CASSPRVAGYNEQFF. The rearrangement links TRBV5-1 to TRBJ2-1; 8 nucleotides align to TRBD2. This CDR3 spans 15 amino acids. CDR1 SGHRS and CDR2 YFSETQ come from the germline V gene. The V gene end was trimmed by 4 bases and the J gene end by 4 bases; junction bases not matched to a gene: 7.

Notes on this clonotype: The junction differs from germline at one of its ends, possibly a read error. V usage is TRBV6-1 and J usage is TRBJ2-2; 9 positions match TRBD1. Germline V gives CDR1 MNHNS, CDR2 SASEGT. The CDR3 has 14 amino acids. As DNA, the CDR3 is TGTGCCGGCAGTGATACAGGGGGCACCGTGGAGCTGTTTTTT. Protein sequence: CAGSDTGGTVELFF.

By frequency in the sample, this clonotype is medium-sized. DNA for the CDR3: TGTGCCAGCAGTGTGGGGACGGACACCTACGAGCAGTACTTC. Translating gives CASSVGTDTYEQYF. The chain joins TRBV2 to TRBJ2-7; either TRBD1 or TRBD2 may fit D (5 bases each). V was clipped by 4 bases and J by 2 bases, with 12 bases between them. The V gene's germline CDR1 is SNHLY and CDR2 FYNNEI. The CDR3 is 14 residues long.

This clonotype was detected a few times. A clone one base away is much larger, so this may be a read error. The chain carries TRBV29-1 and TRBJ2-5; D possibly corresponds to TRBD2 (7 bases). The V end was cut by 4 bases, the J end by 3 bases, with 18 bases between. The CDR3 is made up of 15 amino acids. The germline CDR1 and CDR2 sequences are SQVTM and ANQGSEA. CDR3 amino acids: CSVGLGGQQEETQYF. The CDR3 DNA reads TGCAGCGTTGGTCTCGGGGGGCAGCAAGAAGAGACCCAGTACTTC.

As DNA, the CDR3 is TGTGCCAGCTCACCGTCTAGCGGGAGGCCCTCGGCCGGGGAGCTGTTTTTT. Its protein is CASSPSSGRPSAGELFF. The chain couples TRBV18 to TRBJ2-2; 11 positions agree with TRBD2. The J segment lost 6 bases and the V segment lost 3 bases, leaving 9 bases of the junction unmatched. The CDR3 has 17 amino acids. CDR1 KGHSH and CDR2 LQKENI come from the germline V gene.

This clonotype was picked up many times. V usage is TRBV11-2 and J usage is TRBJ1-6; 8 bases map to TRBD1. This CDR3 is built from 16 residues. V shed 1 base and J 9 bases; nucleotides not matched to a gene: 8. Germline loops: CDR1 SGHAT, CDR2 FQNNGV. The CDR3 is CASSLVSTGAVSPLHF. The CDR3 DNA reads as TGTGCCAGCAGCTTAGTCTCGACAGGGGCGGTTTCACCCCTCCACTTT.

Comment on this clonotype: With a far larger clone one base away, a read error is the likely cause. The chain is built from TRBV6-9 and TRBJ2-1, with TRBD2 matching 12 bases. After removal of 6 bases from V and 9 bases from J, the junction contained 9 bases not matched to a gene. Looked up from germline, CDR1 is MNHGY and CDR2 is SVAAGI. The CDR3 covers 15 residues. This CDR3 reads CASRTLAGGLCEQFF. DNA for the CDR3: TGTGCCAGCAGGACCCTAGCGGGAGGGCTTTGTGAGCAGTTCTTC.

This chain links TRBV19 with TRBJ2-6; D assignment may be TRBD1 or TRBD2 (6 bases each). CDR1 LNHDA and CDR2 SQIVND come from the germline V gene (reference sequence). This CDR3 has 18 amino acids. The V gene lost 3 bases and the J gene lost 0 bases, with 15 bases spanning the gap. The CDR3 sequence is CASSIKQGGFSGANVLTF. CDR3 DNA sequence: TGTGCCAGTAGTATTAAACAGGGAGGTTTCTCTGGGGCCAACGTCCTGACTTTC.

There are many counts of this clonotype. The rearrangement joins TRBV14 to TRBJ2-1; perhaps TRBD2 as D (7 bases). This CDR3 is 15 amino acids long. The germline V gene has CDR1 SGHDN and CDR2 FVKESK. Deletions cut 9 bases from V and 6 bases from J, with 21 bases between. The CDR3 region has the DNA TGTGCCAGGGGGGGGGCAGGGGTGGGGAGCAATGAGCAGTTCTTC. This sequence encodes CARGGAGVGSNEQFF.

This clonotype is a singleton in its sample. The germline gene is not matched at one end of the junction; a read error may be the cause. The chain combines TRBV6-1 with TRBJ1-2, with 10 bases aligning to TRBD1. This CDR3 is built from 15 residues. Germline V gives CDR1 MNHNS, CDR2 SASEGT. The CDR3 sequence is CASSLRDRGTYDYTF. CDR3 DNA: TGTGCCAGCAGTCTCCGGGACAGGGGTACCTATGACTACACCTTC.

This rearrangement joins TRBV11-2 to TRBJ2-6; TRBD2 matches at 7 bases. The CDR3 runs to 16 residues. The germline V gene has CDR1 SGHAT and CDR2 FQNNGV. The trim removed 6 bases at V and 2 bases at J, leaving 7 bases unmatched. The CDR3 protein is CASSSPGRAGANVLTF. The CDR3 coding sequence is TGTGCCAGCAGTTCCCCGGGGAGGGCTGGGGCCAACGTCCTGACTTTC. Using reference TRBV11-2 and TRBJ2-6 for the parts outside the CDR3, the full variable domain is EAGVAQSPRYKIIEKRQSVAFWCNPISGHATLYWYQQILGQGPKLLIQFQNNGVVDDSQLPKDRFSAERLKGVDSTLKIQPAKLEDSAVYLCASSSPGRAGANVLTFGAGSRLTVL.